The rows below give T cell receptor beta chains drawn from one sample of a study of PD-1 blockade in classical Hodgkin lymphoma. Libraries were prepared by immunoSEQ multiplex PCR; TCRdb keeps only in-frame clonotypes and omits some of them. Of about 94,000 clones listed, 80% to 90% are singletons. The starting material was peripheral blood mononuclear cells (PBMCs), obtained before the second cycle of nivolumab. All receptors derive from a human donor with classical Hodgkin lymphoma. Both conserved end residues are part of each CDR3. D genes are given only for firm matches. Only part of the rows carry a size: once, few, many, or a class if the clone is expanded.

V: TRBV7-6
size: NA
D: NA
J: TRBJ1-2
DNA: TGTGCCAGCAGCTTAGATGGGGGCAGGGGCGCAAACTATGGCTACACCTTC
CDR3: CASSLDGGRGANYGYTF

V: TRBV7-6
size: NA
D: TRBD2
J: TRBJ2-7
DNA: TGTGCCAGCAGCTTAGCTCCTAGCGGTAAAAGCTCCTACGAGCAGTACTTC
CDR3: CASSLAPSGKSSYEQYF

V: TRBV5-1
size: NA
D: NA
J: TRBJ2-2
DNA: TGCGCCAGCAGCGAGGGATCGACGCAGCCCGGGGAGCTGTTTTTT
CDR3: CASSEGSTQPGELFF

V: TRBV4-1
size: NA
D: TRBD1
J: TRBJ1-1
DNA: TGCGCCAGCAGTGGACAGGGGTTTTCTGAAGCTTTCTTT
CDR3: CASSGQGFSEAFF

V: TRBV28
size: NA
D: TRBD2
J: TRBJ2-3
DNA: TGTGCCAGCAGTTTATCGGGACTAGCGGGTGACTCAGATACGCAGTATTTT
CDR3: CASSLSGLAGDSDTQYF

V: TRBV27
size: NA
D: TRBD1
J: TRBJ2-7
DNA: TGTGCCAGCAGTTTATCGAGAACAGGGGGCTCCTACGAGCAGTACTTC
CDR3: CASSLSRTGGSYEQYF

V: TRBV5-6
size: NA
D: TRBD1
J: TRBJ2-7
DNA: TGTGCCAGCAGCGTCTGGACAGGGGGCTTTAGTTCGTACGAGCAGTACTTC
CDR3: CASSVWTGGFSSYEQYF

V: TRBV2
size: NA
D: TRBD2
J: TRBJ2-1
DNA: TGTGCCAGCAGCGCGGGACTAGCGGGAGGGAATGAGCAGTTCTTC
CDR3: CASSAGLAGGNEQFF

V: TRBV28
size: NA
D: NA
J: TRBJ2-6
DNA: TGTGCCAGCAGTTTATTTGGGGCGGTCGGGGCCAACGTCCTGACTTTC
CDR3: CASSLFGAVGANVLTF

V: TRBV6-5
size: NA
D: NA
J: TRBJ1-2
DNA: TGTGCCAGCAGCCAAATACAGGGAGGCTATGGCTACACCTTC
CDR3: CASSQIQGGYGYTF

V: TRBV18
size: NA
D: NA
J: TRBJ2-3
DNA: TGTGCCAGCTCACCACCGGTGGGAGATACGCAGTATTTT
CDR3: CASSPPVGDTQYF

V: TRBV4-2
size: NA
D: NA
J: TRBJ2-1
DNA: TGTGCCAGCAGCCAAGATTCGGGTCTTAGCTCCTACAATGAGCAGTTCTTC
CDR3: CASSQDSGLSSYNEQFF

V: TRBV6-1
size: NA
D: NA
J: TRBJ2-7
DNA: TGTGCCAGCAGTGCGGGCGGGCCCCACTACGAGCAGTACTTC
CDR3: CASSAGGPHYEQYF

V: TRBV18
size: NA
D: NA
J: TRBJ2-3
DNA: TGTGCCAGCTCCCTAGGACGTACAAGCACAGATACGCAGTATTTT
CDR3: CASSLGRTSTDTQYF

V: TRBV6-4
size: few
D: TRBD1
J: TRBJ1-3
DNA: TGTGCCAGCAGTGACTCAGGGACAGGGGAAATCTCTGGAAACACCATATATTTT
CDR3: CASSDSGTGEISGNTIYF

V: TRBV7-2
size: NA
D: NA
J: TRBJ2-7
DNA: TGTGCCAGCAGCCAAACAGGTATCAAAACCTACGAGCAGTACTTC
CDR3: CASSQTGIKTYEQYF

V: TRBV10-3
size: NA
D: NA
J: TRBJ2-7
DNA: TGTGCCATCAAGCCCGAGGACAGCTCCTACGAGCAGTACTTC
CDR3: CAIKPEDSSYEQYF

V: TRBV15
size: NA
D: NA
J: TRBJ2-7
DNA: TGTGCCACCAGCAGAGGCGAAGTGGGTCAGCAGTACTTC
CDR3: CATSRGEVGQQYF

V: TRBV2
size: once
D: NA
J: TRBJ2-1
DNA: TGTGCCAGCAGTCCCCTGTTGGAGACCTACAATGAGCAGTTCTTC
CDR3: CASSPLLETYNEQFF

V: TRBV27
size: NA
D: NA
J: TRBJ2-3
DNA: TGTGCCAGCAGTTTACTAGCCAGGACGCCGGCAGATACGCAGTATTTT
CDR3: CASSLLARTPADTQYF

V: TRBV28
size: NA
D: NA
J: TRBJ1-2
DNA: TGTGCCAGCCTCTCCGGGGTGCGGGGAGTTATTAACTATGGCTACACCTTC
CDR3: CASLSGVRGVINYGYTF

V: TRBV18
size: NA
D: TRBD1
J: TRBJ2-1
DNA: TGTGCCACCCTCGACAGGGCGGGCTACAATGAGCAGTTCTTC
CDR3: CATLDRAGYNEQFF

V: TRBV6-1
size: NA
D: NA
J: TRBJ1-1
DNA: TGTGCCAGCAGTGAAGTACCGTGGGGCGAAGCTGAAGCTTTCTTT
CDR3: CASSEVPWGEAEAFF

V: TRBV27
size: NA
D: NA
J: TRBJ2-7
DNA: TGTGCCAGCAGTAGAAACCCCAGTTCGAGGTACTACGAGCAGTACTTC
CDR3: CASSRNPSSRYYEQYF

V: TRBV30
size: NA
D: NA
J: TRBJ1-6
DNA: TGTGCCTGGAGTACTCGCGCACCCCTCCACTTT
CDR3: CAWSTRAPLHF

V: TRBV7-9
size: NA
D: NA
J: TRBJ2-1
DNA: TGTGCCAGCAGCTTATTACCGCTAGCCGCCAATTCCTACAATGAGCAGTTCTTC
CDR3: CASSLLPLAANSYNEQFF

V: TRBV7-2
size: NA
D: NA
J: TRBJ2-3
DNA: TGTGCCAGCAGCCCAGGGGGGAATACGCAGTATTTT
CDR3: CASSPGGNTQYF

V: TRBV5-4
size: NA
D: NA
J: TRBJ1-1
DNA: TGTGCCAGCAGCTCCCCGGGCGGCTACACTGAAGCTTTCTTT
CDR3: CASSSPGGYTEAFF

V: TRBV6-1
size: NA
D: NA
J: TRBJ1-2
DNA: TGTGCCAGCAGAGAACAGGTTCTGAACTATGGCTACACCTTC
CDR3: CASREQVLNYGYTF

V: TRBV2
size: NA
D: TRBD2
J: TRBJ2-1
DNA: TGTGCCAGCGAGGCGGGGGGGAACGGTGAGCAGTTCTTC
CDR3: CASEAGGNGEQFF

V: TRBV30
size: NA
D: NA
J: TRBJ1-1
DNA: TGTGCCTGGAGTCTAGGGGGGTTCGACACTGAAGCTTTCTTT
CDR3: CAWSLGGFDTEAFF